This TCR beta chain stems from a study of blood T cell repertoires in COVID-19. Across the whole study: Material from acute and convalescent COVID-19 was sourced from the United States, Italy and Spain. The cDNA or gDNA used as material had been derived from T cells, B-cell-depleted T cells, or PBMCs.

In the original workflow: Amplifying reference gene primers gave estimates of nucleated cell counts. TCRdb keeps only in-frame clones here, not all; method: immunoSEQ multiplex PCR. That table furnishes V, J and clone size, whereas the DNA furnished D and trimming. The data contain just over 150,000 clones, under 90% of them singletons. The CDR3 extends over 15 amino acids. J lost 4 bases, V lost 0 bases, and 2 bases had no gene match. CDR1 and CDR2 (germline): SGHTA, FQGNSA. This clone was counted only a few times. The V and J genes are TRBV7-2 and TRBJ2-5; 10 bases align to TRBD1. The TCR was taken from a man aged 60-69 years with acute or convalescent COVID-19. Sequences were obtained from peripheral blood. The CDR3 is CASSLARTGGETQYF. DNA of the CDR3: TGTGCCAGCAGCTTAGCGCGGACAGGGGGAGAGACCCAGTACTTC.